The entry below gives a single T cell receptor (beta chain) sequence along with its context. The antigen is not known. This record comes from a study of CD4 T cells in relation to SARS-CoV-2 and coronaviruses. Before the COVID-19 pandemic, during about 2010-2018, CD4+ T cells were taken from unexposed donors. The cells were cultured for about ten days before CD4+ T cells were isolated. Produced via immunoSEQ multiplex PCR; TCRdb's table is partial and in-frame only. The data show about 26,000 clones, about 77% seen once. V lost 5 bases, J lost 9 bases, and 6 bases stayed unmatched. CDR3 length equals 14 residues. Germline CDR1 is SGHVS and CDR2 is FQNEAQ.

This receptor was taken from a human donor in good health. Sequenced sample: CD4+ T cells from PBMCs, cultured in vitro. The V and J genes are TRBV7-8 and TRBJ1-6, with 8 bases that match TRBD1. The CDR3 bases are TGTGCCAGCAGCGGGCCAGGGGGCCGTTCACCCCTCCACTTT. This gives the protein CASSGPGGRSPLHF.